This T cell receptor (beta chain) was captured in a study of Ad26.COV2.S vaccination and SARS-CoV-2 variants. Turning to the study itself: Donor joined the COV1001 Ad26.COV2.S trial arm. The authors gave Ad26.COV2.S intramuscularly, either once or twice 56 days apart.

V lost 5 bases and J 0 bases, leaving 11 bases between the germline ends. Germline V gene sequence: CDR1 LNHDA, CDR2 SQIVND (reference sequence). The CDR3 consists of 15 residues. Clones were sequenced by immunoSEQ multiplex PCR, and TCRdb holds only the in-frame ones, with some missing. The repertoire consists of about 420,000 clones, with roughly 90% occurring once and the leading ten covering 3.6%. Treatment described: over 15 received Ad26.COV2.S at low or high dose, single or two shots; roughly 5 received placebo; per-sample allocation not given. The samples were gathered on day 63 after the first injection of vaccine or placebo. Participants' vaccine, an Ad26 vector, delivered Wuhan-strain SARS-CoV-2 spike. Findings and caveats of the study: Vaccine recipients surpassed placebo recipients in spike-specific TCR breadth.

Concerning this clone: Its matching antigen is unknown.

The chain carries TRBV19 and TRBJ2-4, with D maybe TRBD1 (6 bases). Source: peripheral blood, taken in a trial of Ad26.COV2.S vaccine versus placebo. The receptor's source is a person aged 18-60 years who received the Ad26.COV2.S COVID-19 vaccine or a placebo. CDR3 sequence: CASSLRQEAKNIQYF. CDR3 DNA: TGTGCCAGTAGTCTCCGACAGGAAGCCAAAAACATTCAGTACTTC.